A single sample gave rise to the 27 T cell receptor beta chains below, sequenced in a study of identical twins. TCRdb recomputed calls from the 5' RACE reads with MiXCR, one row per CDR3 protein. The profile shows hundreds of thousands of distinct CDR3 sequences, less than 25% of them singletons. These data also formed part of another study, on T cells expressing NK-cell markers.

Sequenced input: PBMCs. The receptors were sampled from a woman under 30 in good health.

The chain combines TRBV5-1 with TRBJ2-5; D not certain. V was shortened by 0 bases and J by 4 bases, with 13 bases between the two germline ends. Per the germline V gene, CDR1 is SGHRS and CDR2 is YFSETQ. CDR3 length: 15 amino acids. CDR3 in amino acids: CASSLGSSSGETQYF. The CDR3 DNA follows: TGCGCCAGCAGCTTGGGTTCCAGCTCCGGAGAGACCCAGTACTTC.

This clonotype was detected a few times. The chain has TRBV5-1 and TRBJ2-1; 8 bases are a match to TRBD2. The CDR3 is made up of 15 amino acids. V dropped 3 bases and J dropped 2; count of bases not matched to a gene: 4. CDR1 SGHRS and CDR2 YFSETQ come from the germline V gene. CDR3 region: CASSSAGVTYNEQFF. The DNA for the CDR3 is TGCGCCAGCAGCTCAGCGGGGGTAACCTACAATGAGCAGTTCTTC.

The chain couples TRBV7-9 to TRBJ2-1; TRBD2 aligns across 10 bases. This CDR3 is built from 16 residues. The J segment lost 7 bases and the V segment lost 6 bases, leaving 12 bases of the junction unmatched. The germline CDR1 and CDR2 sequences are SEHNR and FQNEAQ (reference sequence). CDR3 in DNA: TGTGCCAGCAGGCCCGAGCCTCTAGCGGGAGAAAATGAGCAGTTCTTC. This gives the protein CASRPEPLAGENEQFF.

The V call is TRBV7-6, the J call TRBJ2-3, with 12 bases that match TRBD2. Germline loops: CDR1 SGHVS, CDR2 FNYEAQ. CDR3 length: 16 amino acids. V shed 5 bases, J shed 4 bases, and the junction held 7 bases outside the gene matches. In DNA form, the CDR3 reads TGTGCCAGCAGCCCAGGACTAGCGGGGACCCCAGATACGCAGTATTTT. Translated: CASSPGLAGTPDTQYF.

The J gene is TRBJ2-1, the V gene TRBV11-3; 8 bases are shared with TRBD2. Germline V gives CDR1 SGHNT, CDR2 YENEEA. The CDR3 is made up of 15 amino acids. V was pared by 5 bases and J by 6 bases, with 9 bases of the junction left unmatched. The CDR3 bases are TGTGCCAGCAGCCCAACGGCCGGGACTAGCAATGAGCAGTTCTTC. Its protein is CASSPTAGTSNEQFF. The full variable domain, its missing parts supplied by reference TRBV11-3 and TRBJ2-1, is EAGVVQSPRYKIIEKKQPVAFWCNPISGHNTLYWYLQNLGQGPELLIRYENEEAVDDSQLPKDRFSAERLKGVDSTLKIQPAELGDSAVYLCASSPTAGTSNEQFFGPGTRLTVL.

The chain has TRBV5-1 and TRBJ2-4; D is possibly TRBD1 (6 bases). V shed 0 bases and J shed 4 bases, with 8 bases lying between them. CDR1 is SGHRS and CDR2 is YFSETQ in the germline V gene. This CDR3 comprises 14 residues. The CDR3 region has the DNA TGCGCCAGCAGCTTGGACAGGGAAAAAAACATTCAGTACTTC. It specifies CASSLDREKNIQYF.

This clonotype was counted ten times or more. This chain links TRBV10-2 with TRBJ2-5; D uncertain. Trimming left V 6 bases short and J 2 bases short, with 10 bases between. The germline CDR1 and CDR2 sequences are WSHSY and SAAADI. The CDR3 runs 13 residues. CDR3 region: CASRIATQETQYF. In nucleotides, the CDR3 is TGCGCCAGCAGGATAGCCACTCAAGAGACCCAGTACTTC.

This rearrangement joins TRBV5-1 to TRBJ2-1; D not certain. Per germline, CDR1 SGHRS and CDR2 YFSETQ. The CDR3 loop spans 17 amino acids. Trimming left V 0 bases short and J 3 bases short, with 16 bases between. The CDR3 sequence is CASSLGFERTHYNEQFF. The CDR3 bases are TGCGCCAGCAGCTTGGGTTTCGAGAGGACCCACTACAATGAGCAGTTCTTC. The full variable domain, in which reference TRBV5-1 and TRBJ2-1 provide the parts outside the CDR3, is KAGVTQTPRYLIKTRGQQVTLSCSPISGHRSVSWYQQTPGQGLQFLFEYFSETQRNKGNFPGRFSGRQFSNSRSEMNVSTLELGDSALYLCASSLGFERTHYNEQFFGPGTRLTVL.

The V call is TRBV12-3 or TRBV12-4, the J call TRBJ1-2; TRBD1 might be the D (5 bases). V lost 3 bases to trimming and J lost 7 bases, with 18 bases between them. CDR3 length: 15 amino acids. The DNA for the CDR3 is TGTGCCAGCAGTTTCGGAGCAGGAGGGGTTGGTGGCTACACCTTC. It is translated as CASSFGAGGVGGYTF.

This clonotype was seen only a few times. The rearrangement joins TRBV20-1 to TRBJ2-5, with 11 bases aligning to TRBD2. Trimming at V came to 6 bases and at J to 7 bases, leaving 10 bases not matched to a gene. CDR1 and CDR2 (germline): DFQATT, SNEGSKA (reference sequence). This CDR3 contains 14 residues. CDR3 residues: CSAGRLAGWGTQYF. The CDR3, as DNA: TGCAGTGCGGGAAGACTAGCGGGGTGGGGGACCCAGTACTTC.

The chain is built from TRBV3-1 and TRBJ2-1; D remains unclear. The CDR3 is 16 residues long. Trimming left V 2 bases short and J 0 bases short, with 11 bases between. From germline, CDR1 is LGHDT and CDR2 YNNKEL (reference sequence). The CDR3 nucleotides are TGTGCCAGCAGCCAACGCAGACTTAGCTCCTACAATGAGCAGTTCTTC. It codes for CASSQRRLSSYNEQFF.

This clonotype was detected a few times. The chain employs TRBV12-3 or TRBV12-4 and TRBJ2-7; D is unclear. The CDR3 extends over 13 amino acids. V was pared by 6 bases and J by 0 bases, with 9 bases between. Here the CDR3 reads CASSREISYEQYF. In DNA form, the CDR3 reads TGTGCCAGCAGCCGAGAGATCTCCTACGAGCAGTACTTC.

The chain is built from TRBV20-1 and TRBJ2-5; D is ambiguous. The CDR3 runs to 12 residues. Trimming removed 5 bases from V and 2 bases from J, with 9 bases in between. Looked up from germline, CDR1 is DFQATT and CDR2 is SNEGSKA (reference sequence). The CDR3: CSAGTLQETQYF. Here the CDR3 DNA reads TGCAGTGCTGGCACTCTTCAAGAGACCCAGTACTTC.

This clonotype appeared many times. The chain uses TRBV7-2 and TRBJ2-7, with D possibly being TRBD1 (6 bases). The length of the CDR3 is 15 residues. V was trimmed by 3 bases and J by 1 base, leaving 13 bases between them. The germline V gene has CDR1 SGHTA and CDR2 FQGNSA. CDR3 sequence: CASSLSGTGSYEQYF. The CDR3 region has the DNA TGTGCCAGCAGCTTGTCAGGTACAGGGTCCTACGAGCAGTACTTC.

The chain combines TRBV11-1 with TRBJ2-1; the match to TRBD2 covers 11 bases. CDR1 is SGHAT and CDR2 is FQDESV in the germline V gene (reference sequence). Unmatched junction bases numbered 18, after V lost 4 bases and J lost 7 bases. This CDR3 spans 19 amino acids. CDR3 amino acids: CASSYSFSGRGVSRNEQFF. The DNA for the CDR3 is TGTGCCAGCAGCTACTCCTTTAGCGGGAGGGGGGTGTCGAGGAATGAGCAGTTCTTC.

DNA of the CDR3: TGTGCCAGCAGCTTAGCGATAGCAGTACCCAACAATGAGCAGTTCTTC. Amino acid sequence: CASSLAIAVPNNEQFF. The chain couples TRBV11-1 to TRBJ2-1; D unclear. CDR3 size: 16 residues. V shed 0 bases and J shed 5 bases, with 14 bases lying between them. Germline CDR1 is SGHAT and CDR2 is FQDESV (reference sequence).

This rearrangement joins TRBV3-1 to TRBJ1-2; the D is unclear. Trimming took off 3 bases at V and 0 bases at J, with 8 bases between the two ends. Germline loops: CDR1 LGHDT, CDR2 YNNKEL (reference sequence). The CDR3 spans 14 residues. For the CDR3, the DNA is TGTGCCAGCAGCCACTTGGGTTCTAACTATGGCTACACCTTC. Translated: CASSHLGSNYGYTF.

The chain carries TRBV12-3 or TRBV12-4 and TRBJ1-1, with 7 bases identical to TRBD1. The CDR3 runs to 15 residues. The V gene end was trimmed by 3 bases and the J gene end by 1 base; junction bases not matched to a gene: 5. CDR3 in DNA: TGTGCCAGCAGTTTCGGCCGGGACAGGAACACTGAAGCTTTCTTT. Protein sequence: CASSFGRDRNTEAFF.

This clonotype was observed a handful of times. The chain combines TRBV3-1 with TRBJ2-2; unclear D gene. The CDR3 length is 13 residues. The ends were cut back, 6 bases at V and 0 bases at J, with 5 bases in the middle. Germline V gene lookup returns CDR1 LGHDT and CDR2 YNNKEL (reference sequence). The CDR3 spells CASRPPNTGELFF. The CDR3 coding sequence is TGTGCCAGCAGGCCCCCGAACACCGGGGAGCTGTTTTTT.

The CDR3 is CASSSPSGRAETQYF. The CDR3 bases are TGTGCCAGCAGTTCCCCGAGCGGGAGGGCCGAGACCCAGTACTTC. The V call is TRBV27, the J call TRBJ2-5, with TRBD2 matching over 10 bases. The CDR3 consists of 15 residues. CDR1 and CDR2 from the germline V gene are MNHEY and SMNVEV (reference sequence). The V segment lost 4 bases and the J segment 5 bases; nucleotides outside the gene matches: 7.

This clonotype was seen repeatedly, ten times or more. The chain has TRBV29-1 and TRBJ1-1, with a possible D match to TRBD1 (5 bases). The V end lost 4 bases, the J end lost 1 base, and 10 bases lay between the germline ends. Germline V gene lookup returns CDR1 SQVTM and CDR2 ANQGSEA. The length of the CDR3 is 13 residues. CDR3 DNA sequence: TGCAGCGTTGTCCGGGACGCGAACACTGAAGCTTTCTTT. It encodes CSVVRDANTEAFF.

This clonotype was seen repeatedly, ten times or more. The chain uses TRBV29-1 and TRBJ2-7; 7 bases match TRBD1. CDR1 and CDR2 from the germline V gene are SQVTM and ANQGSEA. CDR3 length: 12 amino acids. J gave up 1 base and V 6 bases, and 3 bases lay outside the gene matches. The CDR3 reads CSVRTGSYEQYF. CDR3 nucleotide sequence: TGCAGCGTCCGGACAGGTTCCTACGAGCAGTACTTC.

J is TRBJ2-7 and V is TRBV5-1; 9 bases agree with TRBD1. The CDR3 extends over 14 amino acids. CDR1 and CDR2 from the germline V gene are SGHRS and YFSETQ. Unmatched junction bases numbered 9, after V lost 5 bases and J lost 6 bases. The CDR3 DNA sequence: TGCGCCAGCAGTTGGGGACAGGGAGGGACCGAGCAGTACTTC. Amino acid sequence: CASSWGQGGTEQYF.

The chain joins TRBV29-1 to TRBJ2-1, with TRBD2 as a possible D gene (6 bases). Germline values: CDR1 SQVTM, CDR2 ANQGSEA. V lost 3 bases to trimming and J lost 1 base, with 13 bases between them. This CDR3 is built from 15 residues. CDR3 sequence reads: CSVDTTSRSYNEQFF. For the CDR3, the DNA is TGCAGCGTTGATACCACTAGCAGGTCCTACAATGAGCAGTTCTTC.

In its sample, this clonotype was seen many times. As DNA, the CDR3 is TGCAGCGGTCGGGGTAGCACTGAAGCTTTCTTT. It specifies CSGRGSTEAFF. V is TRBV29-1 and J is TRBJ1-1, with D hard to call. This CDR3 comprises 11 residues. Trimming removed 7 bases at V and 4 bases at J, with 10 bases between. CDR1 is SQVTM, CDR2 ANQGSEA, per germline.

The chain links TRBV12-3 or TRBV12-4 to TRBJ2-3, with D maybe TRBD2 (6 bases). V was trimmed by 6 bases and J by 0 bases, leaving 7 bases between them. The CDR3 spans 13 residues. The CDR3 bases are TGTGCCAGCAGACGGGGGAGCACAGATACGCAGTATTTT. Translation gives CASRRGSTDTQYF.

This clonotype has a handful of counts. The chain has TRBV6-5 and TRBJ1-5, with D possibly being TRBD1 (6 bases). CDR1 MNHEY and CDR2 SVGAGI come from the germline V gene. Trimming took off 0 bases at V and 10 bases at J, with 13 bases between the two ends. CDR3 size: 14 residues. The CDR3 loop reads CASSYSAGEGPQHF. The CDR3 DNA follows: TGTGCCAGCAGTTACTCGGCAGGGGAGGGTCCCCAGCATTTT.